The subject of this entry is one T cell receptor (beta chain). This sample is drawn from a study of blood T cell repertoires in COVID-19. Overall study context: Donors in the United States, Italy and Spain gave samples during acute or convalescent COVID-19. T cells, B-cell-depleted T cells, or PBMCs supplied cDNA or gDNA.

Repertoires were generated with immunoSEQ multiplex PCR, while TCRdb's copy carries only in-frame clones and drops some. Here the sample spans about 200,000 clones, roughly 90% being singletons. Sequencing input: peripheral blood. The clonotype originates from a woman between 45 and 60 years old with acute or convalescent COVID-19.

The CDR3 region has the DNA TGTGCCAGCAGCTCGATAGCGGGAGGGTCAGATACGCAGTATTTT. It codes for CASSSIAGGSDTQYF. The chain couples TRBV7-9 to TRBJ2-3, with 11 bases identical to TRBD2. Germline V gene lookup returns CDR1 SEHNR and CDR2 FQNEAQ (reference sequence). V was pared by 4 bases and J by 4 bases, with 4 bases of the junction left unmatched. This CDR3 spans 15 amino acids.